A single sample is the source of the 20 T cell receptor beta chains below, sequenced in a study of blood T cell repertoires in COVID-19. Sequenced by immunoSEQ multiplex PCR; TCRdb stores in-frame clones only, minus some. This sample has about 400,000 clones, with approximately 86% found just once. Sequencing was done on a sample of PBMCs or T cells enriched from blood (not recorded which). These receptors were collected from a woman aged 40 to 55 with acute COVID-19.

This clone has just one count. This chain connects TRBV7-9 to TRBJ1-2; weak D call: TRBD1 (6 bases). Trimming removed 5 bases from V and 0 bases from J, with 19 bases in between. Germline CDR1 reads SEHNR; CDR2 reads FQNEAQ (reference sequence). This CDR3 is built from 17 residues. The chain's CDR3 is CASSIGQPAASNYGYTF. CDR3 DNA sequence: TGTGCCAGCAGCATAGGACAGCCTGCAGCATCTAACTATGGCTACACCTTC.

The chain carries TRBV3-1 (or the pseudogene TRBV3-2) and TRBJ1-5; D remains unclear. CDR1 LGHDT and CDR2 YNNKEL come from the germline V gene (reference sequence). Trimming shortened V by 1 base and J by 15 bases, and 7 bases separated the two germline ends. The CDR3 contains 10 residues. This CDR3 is CASSQGGGHF. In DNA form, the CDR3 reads TGTGCCAGCAGCCAAGGGGGAGGGCATTTT.

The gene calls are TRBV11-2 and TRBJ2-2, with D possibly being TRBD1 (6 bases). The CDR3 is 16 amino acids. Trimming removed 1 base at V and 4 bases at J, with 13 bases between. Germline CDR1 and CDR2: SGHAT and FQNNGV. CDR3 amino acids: CASSLAAGAGTGELFF. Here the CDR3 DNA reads TGTGCCAGCAGCTTAGCGGCAGGGGCTGGCACCGGGGAGCTGTTTTTT.

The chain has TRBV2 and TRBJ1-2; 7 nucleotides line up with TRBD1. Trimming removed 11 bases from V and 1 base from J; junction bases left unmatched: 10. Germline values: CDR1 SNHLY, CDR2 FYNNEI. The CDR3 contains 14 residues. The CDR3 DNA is TGTGCCGATGGAGCCAGGGGGGTTAACTATGGCTACACCTTC. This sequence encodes CADGARGVNYGYTF.

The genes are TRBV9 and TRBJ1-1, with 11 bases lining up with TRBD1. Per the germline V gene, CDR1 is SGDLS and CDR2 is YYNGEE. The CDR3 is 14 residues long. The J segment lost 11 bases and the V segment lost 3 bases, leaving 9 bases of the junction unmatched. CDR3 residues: CASSAGQGAGEAFF. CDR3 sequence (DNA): TGTGCCAGCAGCGCAGGACAGGGGGCCGGGGAGGCTTTCTTT.

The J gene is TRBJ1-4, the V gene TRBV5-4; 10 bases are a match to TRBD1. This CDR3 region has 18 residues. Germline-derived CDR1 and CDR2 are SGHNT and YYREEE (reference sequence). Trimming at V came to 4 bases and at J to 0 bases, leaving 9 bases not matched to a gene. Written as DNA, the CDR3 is TGTGCCAGCAGCCGACTTCGGACAGGGGGGCCAACTAATGAAAAACTGTTTTTT. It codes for CASSRLRTGGPTNEKLFF.

The CDR3 nucleotides are TGTGCCAGCCGGACTACTTTAGGTCCCTCCTACGAGCAGTACTTC. It is translated as CASRTTLGPSYEQYF. The chain employs TRBV6-5 and TRBJ2-7; D may be TRBD2 (6 bases). The CDR3 loop spans 15 amino acids. Per germline, CDR1 MNHEY and CDR2 SVGAGI. V shed 8 bases and J shed 0 bases, with 17 bases lying between them.

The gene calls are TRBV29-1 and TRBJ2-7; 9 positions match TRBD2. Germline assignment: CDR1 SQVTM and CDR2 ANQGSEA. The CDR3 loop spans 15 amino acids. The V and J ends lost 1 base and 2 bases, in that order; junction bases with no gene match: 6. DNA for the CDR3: TGCAGCGTTGAAGGGCTAGCGGGGATAACCTACGAGCAGTACTTC. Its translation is CSVEGLAGITYEQYF.

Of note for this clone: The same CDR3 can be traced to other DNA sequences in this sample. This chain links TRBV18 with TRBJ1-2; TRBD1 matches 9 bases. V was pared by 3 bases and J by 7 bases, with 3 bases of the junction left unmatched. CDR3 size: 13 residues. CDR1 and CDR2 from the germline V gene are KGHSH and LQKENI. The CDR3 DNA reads TGTGCCAGCTCACCGGACAGGGGTCGTGGCTACACCTTC. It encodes CASSPDRGRGYTF.

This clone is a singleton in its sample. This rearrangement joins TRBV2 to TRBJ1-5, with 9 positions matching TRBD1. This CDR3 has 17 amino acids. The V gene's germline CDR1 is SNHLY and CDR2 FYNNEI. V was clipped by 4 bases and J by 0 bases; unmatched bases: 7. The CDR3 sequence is CASSAWDRDNSNQPQHF. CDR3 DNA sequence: TGTGCCAGCAGTGCCTGGGACAGGGACAATAGCAATCAGCCCCAGCATTTT.

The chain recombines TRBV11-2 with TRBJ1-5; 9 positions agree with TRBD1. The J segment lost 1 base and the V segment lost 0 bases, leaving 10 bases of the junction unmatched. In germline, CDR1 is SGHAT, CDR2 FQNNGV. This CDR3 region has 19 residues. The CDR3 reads CASSLDLVVGQGSNQPQHF. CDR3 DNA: TGTGCCAGCAGCTTAGATCTCGTAGTGGGACAGGGAAGCAATCAGCCCCAGCATTTT.

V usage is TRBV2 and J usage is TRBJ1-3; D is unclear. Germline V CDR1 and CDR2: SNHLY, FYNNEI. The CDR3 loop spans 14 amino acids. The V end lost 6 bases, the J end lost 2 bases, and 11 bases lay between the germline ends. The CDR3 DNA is TGTGCCAGCAGGGCAGACATTCCTGGAAACACCATATATTTT. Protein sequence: CASRADIPGNTIYF. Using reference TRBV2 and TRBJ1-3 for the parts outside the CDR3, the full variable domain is EPEVTQTPSHQVTQMGQEVILRCVPISNHLYFYWYRQILGQKVEFLVSFYNNEISEKSEIFDDQFSVERPDGSNFTLKIRSTKLEDSAMYFCASRADIPGNTIYFGEGSWLTVV.

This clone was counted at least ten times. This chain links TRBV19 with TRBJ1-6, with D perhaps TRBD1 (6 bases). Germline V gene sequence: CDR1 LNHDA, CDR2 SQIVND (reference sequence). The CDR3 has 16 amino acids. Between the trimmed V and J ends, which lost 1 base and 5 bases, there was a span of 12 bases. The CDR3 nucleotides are TGTGCCAGTAGTATAGGAGGCCAGGGGAATAATTCACCCCTCCACTTT. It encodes CASSIGGQGNNSPLHF.

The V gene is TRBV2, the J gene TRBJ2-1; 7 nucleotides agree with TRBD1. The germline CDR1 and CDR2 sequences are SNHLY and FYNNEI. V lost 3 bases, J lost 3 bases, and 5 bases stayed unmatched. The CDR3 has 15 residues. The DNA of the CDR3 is TGTGCCAGCAGTGATTCCGGGACAGACTACAATGAGCAGTTCTTC. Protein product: CASSDSGTDYNEQFF.

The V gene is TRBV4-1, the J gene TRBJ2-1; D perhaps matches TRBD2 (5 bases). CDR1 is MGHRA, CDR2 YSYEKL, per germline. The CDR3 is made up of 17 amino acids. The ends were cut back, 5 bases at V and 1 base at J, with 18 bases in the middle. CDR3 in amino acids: CASSEKAEGFSYNEQFF. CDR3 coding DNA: TGCGCCAGCAGCGAAAAAGCCGAGGGATTTTCCTACAATGAGCAGTTCTTC.

The CDR3: CASSLAGGKGNTIYF. Written as DNA, the CDR3 is TGTGCCAGCAGCTTGGCCGGAGGGAAAGGAAACACCATATATTTT. The chain links TRBV5-4 to TRBJ1-3, with D unclear. The V and J ends lost 0 bases and 4 bases respectively, with 11 bases between them. Germline assignment: CDR1 SGHNT and CDR2 YYREEE (reference sequence). The CDR3 has 15 residues.

CDR3 bases: TGCGCCAGCAGCTCCGACAGGGGCACTGAAGCTTTCTTT. Its translation is CASSSDRGTEAFF. V is TRBV5-1 and J is TRBJ1-1; 8 bases align to TRBD1. V lost 3 bases to trimming and J lost 4 bases; unmatched junction nucleotides: 2. Germline lookup yields CDR1 SGHRS and CDR2 YFSETQ. CDR3 length: 13 residues.

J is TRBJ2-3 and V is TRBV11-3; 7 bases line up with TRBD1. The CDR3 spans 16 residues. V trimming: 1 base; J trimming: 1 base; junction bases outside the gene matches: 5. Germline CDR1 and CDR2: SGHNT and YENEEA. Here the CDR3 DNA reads TGTGCCAGCAGCTTAGGAGGGGGCCGGGGCACAGATACGCAGTATTTT. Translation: CASSLGGGRGTDTQYF.

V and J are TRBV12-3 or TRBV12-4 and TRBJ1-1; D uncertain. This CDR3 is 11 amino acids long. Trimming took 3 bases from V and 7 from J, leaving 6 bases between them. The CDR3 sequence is CASSFVNEAFF. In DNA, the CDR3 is TGTGCCAGCAGTTTCGTAAATGAAGCTTTCTTT.

CDR3 in amino acids: CASSLDGGLIPYEQYF. The CDR3 DNA sequence: TGTGCCAGCAGCTTAGACGGGGGTCTCATTCCTTACGAGCAGTACTTC. The chain has TRBV7-9 and TRBJ2-7; D possibly corresponds to TRBD2 (6 bases). Per germline, CDR1 SEHNR and CDR2 FQNEAQ (reference sequence). The CDR3 is 16 residues long. Trimming removed 1 base at V and 4 bases at J, with 17 bases between.